The rows below give T cell receptor beta chains drawn from one sample of a study of shared clonotypes between healthy human individuals. Sequenced by immunoSEQ multiplex PCR; TCRdb stores in-frame clones only, minus some. The data hold about 2,100,000 clones, with roughly 91% observed a single time. The sequenced material came from naive CD8+ T cells from PBMCs. The receptors come from a man between 18 and 29 years old in good health. Some clones in this sample may be carry-over from other donors' samples. CDR3s leave out the opening cysteine and the closing phenylalanine or tryptophan.

v_gene	j_gene	CDR3aa
TRBV5-1	TRBJ2-1	ASSLPSGSGNEQF
TRBV29-1	TRBJ2-5	SAGEMDSSPQETQY
TRBV2	TRBJ2-7	ASNTNSETYEQY
TRBV27	TRBJ2-7	ASSPSLYEQY
TRBV9	TRBJ2-3	ASSVEGSTDTQY
TRBV7-8	TRBJ2-5	ASSQRQEETQY
TRBV27	TRBJ2-7	ASSGGRYEQY
TRBV19	TRBJ2-3	ASAVGELAGDFTDTQY
TRBV4-2	TRBJ1-3	ATRRDGGNTIY
TRBV4-1	TRBJ1-2	ASSQGRLGYGYT
TRBV28	TRBJ1-5	ASSFITVGEGGNQPQH
TRBV28	TRBJ1-5	ASSWGQQLNQPQH
TRBV30	TRBJ1-6	AWIGPYNSPLH
TRBV28	TRBJ2-7	ASSLSSSGSIHEQY
TRBV28	TRBJ1-2	ASSLYRVGGYT
TRBV19	TRBJ2-1	ASRSGLREQF
TRBV5-6	TRBJ1-2	ASSLVKPGNGYT
TRBV11-2	TRBJ2-1	ASSPRWTSGALYNEQF
TRBV9	TRBJ1-1	ASSSGGNTEAF
TRBV5-1	TRBJ2-3	ASSLRLAGSTDTQY
TRBV7-9	TRBJ2-1	ASSSAGNEQF
TRBV7-9	TRBJ1-5	ASSTGTGGGVQPQH
TRBV19	TRBJ2-3	ASSIVGLAGDTQY
TRBV6-5	TRBJ1-5	ASSYRGDNQPQH
TRBV9	TRBJ2-7	ASSAGQGNGYEQY
TRBV6-1	TRBJ2-5	ASSVGQSTQY
TRBV4-2	TRBJ2-5	ASSQDRTAQETQY
TRBV4-1	TRBJ2-7	ASSQEGWQIYEQY
TRBV11-2	TRBJ2-7	ASSLGAQYEQY
TRBV25-1	TRBJ2-7	ASKGLADEQY
TRBV2	TRBJ2-3	ASKGQADTQY
TRBV11-2	TRBJ2-1	ASSLGLAGLDEQF
TRBV7-8	TRBJ1-5	ASSLETRVHSGSNQPQH
TRBV6-5	TRBJ2-1	ASSYSKGGEQF
TRBV7-3	TRBJ2-7	ASSPDRGSEQY
TRBV6-1	TRBJ2-7	ASTIDRAHYEQY
TRBV4-1	TRBJ2-1	ASSQVGQTNNEQF
TRBV2	TRBJ2-3	ASSEAETWADTQY
TRBV7-9	TRBJ2-7	ASTSAGLSYEQY
TRBV9	TRBJ1-1	ASRPHDSKNTEAF
TRBV18	TRBJ1-4	ASSPKTGEREKLF
TRBV19	TRBJ1-5	ASRTLPNQPQH
TRBV10-3	TRBJ2-1	AISAPLIPGTSYNEQF
TRBV5-1	TRBJ2-1	ASSLGWLAGAGGNHTAPYNEQF
TRBV7-6	TRBJ2-7	ASSLSSTRPYEQY
TRBV4-1	TRBJ1-6	ASSPAGSLGSYNSPLH
TRBV7-9	TRBJ2-5	ASSQKGSGSQETQY
TRBV7-9	TRBJ2-3	ASSSTLGTDTQY
TRBV7-7	TRBJ2-7	ASSSPPRGLPNEQY
TRBV9	TRBJ2-7	ASSGGGGYEQY
TRBV4-1	TRBJ2-1	ASTPNSGSSYNEQF
TRBV30	TRBJ1-2	AWEVGLDYT
TRBV11-2	TRBJ2-3	ASSPPGTPRSDTQY